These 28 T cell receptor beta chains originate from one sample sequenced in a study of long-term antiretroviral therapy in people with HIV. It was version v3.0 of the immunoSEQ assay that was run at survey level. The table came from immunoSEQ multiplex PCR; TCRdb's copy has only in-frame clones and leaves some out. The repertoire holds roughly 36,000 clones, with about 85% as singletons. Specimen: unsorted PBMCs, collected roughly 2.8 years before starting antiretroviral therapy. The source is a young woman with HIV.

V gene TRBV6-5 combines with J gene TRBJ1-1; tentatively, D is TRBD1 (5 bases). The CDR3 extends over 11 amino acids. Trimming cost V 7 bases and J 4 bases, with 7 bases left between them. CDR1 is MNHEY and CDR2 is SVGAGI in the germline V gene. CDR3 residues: CASTQGTEAFF. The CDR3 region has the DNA TGTGCCAGCACCCAGGGCACTGAAGCTTTCTTT.

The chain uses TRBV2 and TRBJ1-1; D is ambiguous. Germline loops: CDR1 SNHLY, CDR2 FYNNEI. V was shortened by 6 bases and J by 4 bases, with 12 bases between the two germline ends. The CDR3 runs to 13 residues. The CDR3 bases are TGTGCCAGCAGAGTGGAATCGAGCACTGAAGCTTTCTTT. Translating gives CASRVESSTEAFF.

As DNA, the CDR3 is TGTGCCAGCAGCCCTGAGGGGTTAGGGACCGGGGAGCTGTTTTTT. Translation gives CASSPEGLGTGELFF. V is TRBV6-1 and J is TRBJ2-2; tentatively, D is TRBD1 or TRBD2 (5 bases each). Per germline, CDR1 MNHNS and CDR2 SASEGT. The CDR3 is 15 amino acids. V lost 6 bases and J 5 bases, leaving 16 bases between the germline ends.

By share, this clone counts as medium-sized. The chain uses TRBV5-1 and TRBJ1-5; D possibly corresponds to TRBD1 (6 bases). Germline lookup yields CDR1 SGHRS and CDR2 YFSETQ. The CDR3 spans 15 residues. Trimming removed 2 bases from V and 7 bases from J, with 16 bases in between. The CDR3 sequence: CASSLSGTPGQPQHF. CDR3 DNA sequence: TGCGCCAGCAGCTTATCTGGGACACCCGGGCAGCCCCAGCATTTT.

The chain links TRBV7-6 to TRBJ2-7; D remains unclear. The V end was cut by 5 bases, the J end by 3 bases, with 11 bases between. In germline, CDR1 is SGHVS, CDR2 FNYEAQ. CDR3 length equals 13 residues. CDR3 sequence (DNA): TGTGCCAGCAGCCTCGGGCCATTCTACGAGCAGTACGTC. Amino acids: CASSLGPFYEQYV.

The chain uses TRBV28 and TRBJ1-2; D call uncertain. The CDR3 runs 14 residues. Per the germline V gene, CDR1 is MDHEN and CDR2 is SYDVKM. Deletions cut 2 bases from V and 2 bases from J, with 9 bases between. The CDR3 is CASSLTQENYGYTF. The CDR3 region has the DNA TGTGCCAGCAGTTTAACCCAGGAGAACTATGGCTACACCTTC.

The CDR3 nucleotides are TGTGCCAGCAGCCCCGTGGGGGTCTCTGGAAACACCATATATTTT. Translating it yields CASSPVGVSGNTIYF. The rearrangement links TRBV13 to TRBJ1-3; TRBD1 might be the D (5 bases). Germline loops: CDR1 PRHDT, CDR2 FYEKMQ (reference sequence). V gave up 5 bases and J gave up 0 bases, with 11 bases separating them. The CDR3 spans 15 residues. The full variable domain, its missing parts supplied by reference TRBV13 and TRBJ1-3, is AAGVIQSPRHLIKEKRETATLKCYPIPRHDTVYWYQQGPGQDPQFLISFYEKMQSDKGSIPDRFSAQQFSDYHSELNMSSLELGDSALYFCASSPVGVSGNTIYFGEGSWLTVV.

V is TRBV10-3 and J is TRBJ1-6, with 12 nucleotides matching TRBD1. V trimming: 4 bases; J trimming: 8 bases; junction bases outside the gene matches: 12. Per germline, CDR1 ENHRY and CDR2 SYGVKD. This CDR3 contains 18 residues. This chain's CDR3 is CAISAGTGGAGKDSPLHF. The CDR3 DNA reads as TGTGCCATCAGTGCGGGGACAGGGGGCGCGGGCAAGGATTCACCCCTCCACTTT.

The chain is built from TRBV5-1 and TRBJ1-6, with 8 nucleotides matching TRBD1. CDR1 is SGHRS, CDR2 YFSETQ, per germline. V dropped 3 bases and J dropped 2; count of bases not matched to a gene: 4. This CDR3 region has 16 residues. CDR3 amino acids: CASSYEGQAYNSPLHF. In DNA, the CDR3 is TGCGCCAGCAGCTACGAGGGACAGGCCTATAATTCACCCCTCCACTTT.

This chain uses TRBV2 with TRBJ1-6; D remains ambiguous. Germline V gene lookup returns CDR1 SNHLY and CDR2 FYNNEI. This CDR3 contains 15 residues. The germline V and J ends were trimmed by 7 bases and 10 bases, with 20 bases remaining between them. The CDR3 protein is CASTERQNRPSPLHF. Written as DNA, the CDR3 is TGTGCCAGCACCGAAAGGCAGAACCGTCCCTCACCCCTCCACTTT. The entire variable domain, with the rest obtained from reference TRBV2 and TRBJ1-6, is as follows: EPEVTQTPSHQVTQMGQEVILRCVPISNHLYFYWYRQILGQKVEFLVSFYNNEISEKSEIFDDQFSVERPDGSNFTLKIRSTKLEDSAMYFCASTERQNRPSPLHFGNGTRLTVT.

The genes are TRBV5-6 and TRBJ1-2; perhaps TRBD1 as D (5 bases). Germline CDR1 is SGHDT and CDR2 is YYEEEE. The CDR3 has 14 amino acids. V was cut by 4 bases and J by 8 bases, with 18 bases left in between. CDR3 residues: CASSGGRRTGGYTF. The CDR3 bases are TGTGCCAGCAGCGGGGGACGCAGGACGGGGGGCTACACCTTC.

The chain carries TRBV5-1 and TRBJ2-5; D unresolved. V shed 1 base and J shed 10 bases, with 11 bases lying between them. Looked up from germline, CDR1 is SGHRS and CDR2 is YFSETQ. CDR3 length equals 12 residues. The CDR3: CASSLSLEDQYF. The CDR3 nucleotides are TGCGCCAGCAGCTTGAGCCTTGAGGACCAGTACTTC.

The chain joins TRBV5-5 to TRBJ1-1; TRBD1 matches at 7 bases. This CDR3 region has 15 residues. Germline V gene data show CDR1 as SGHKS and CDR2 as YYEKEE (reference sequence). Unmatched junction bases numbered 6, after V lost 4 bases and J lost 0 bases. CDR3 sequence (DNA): TGTGCCAGCAGCCATGGACAGGCGATGAACACTGAAGCTTTCTTT. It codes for CASSHGQAMNTEAFF.

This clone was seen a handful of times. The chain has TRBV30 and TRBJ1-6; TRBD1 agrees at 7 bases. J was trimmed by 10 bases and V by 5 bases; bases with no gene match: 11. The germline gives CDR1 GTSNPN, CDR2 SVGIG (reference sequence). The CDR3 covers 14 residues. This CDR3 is CAWAPTGVDSPLHF. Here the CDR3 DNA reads TGTGCCTGGGCCCCTACAGGGGTTGACTCACCCCTCCACTTT. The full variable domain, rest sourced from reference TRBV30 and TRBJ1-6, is SQTIHQWPATLVQPVGSPLSLECTVEGTSNPNLYWYRQAAGRGLQLLFYSVGIGQISSEVPQNLSASRPQDRQFILSSKKLLLSDSGFYLCAWAPTGVDSPLHFGNGTRLTVT.

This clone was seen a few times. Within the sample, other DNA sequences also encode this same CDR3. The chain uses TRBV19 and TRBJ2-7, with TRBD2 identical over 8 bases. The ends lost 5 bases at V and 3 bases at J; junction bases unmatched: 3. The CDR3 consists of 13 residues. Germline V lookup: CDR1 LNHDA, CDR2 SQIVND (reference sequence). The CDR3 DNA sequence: TGTGCCAGTAGTCCCGGGACTAGCTACGAGCAGTACTTC. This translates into CASSPGTSYEQYF. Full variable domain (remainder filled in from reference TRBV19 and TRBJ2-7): DGGITQSPKYLFRKEGQNVTLSCEQNLNHDAMYWYRQDPGQGLRLIYYSQIVNDFQKGDIAEGYSVSREKKESFPLTVTSAQKNPTAFYLCASSPGTSYEQYFGPGTRLTVT.

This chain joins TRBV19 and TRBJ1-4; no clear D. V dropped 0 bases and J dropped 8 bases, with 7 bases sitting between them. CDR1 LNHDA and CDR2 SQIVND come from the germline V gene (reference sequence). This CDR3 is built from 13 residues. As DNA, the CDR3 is TGTGCCAGTAGTATAGATCTCGGAGAAAAACTGTTTTTT. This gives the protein CASSIDLGEKLFF.

The CDR3: CASSPQTGGGETQYF. In DNA, the CDR3 is TGTGCCAGCAGCCCTCAGACAGGGGGAGGTGAGACCCAGTACTTC. The chain employs TRBV7-7 and TRBJ2-5, with 9 bases aligning to TRBD1. The CDR3 is made up of 15 amino acids. V shed 5 bases, J shed 5 bases, and the junction held 9 bases outside the gene matches. CDR1 is SSHAT and CDR2 is FNYEAQ in the germline V gene (reference sequence).

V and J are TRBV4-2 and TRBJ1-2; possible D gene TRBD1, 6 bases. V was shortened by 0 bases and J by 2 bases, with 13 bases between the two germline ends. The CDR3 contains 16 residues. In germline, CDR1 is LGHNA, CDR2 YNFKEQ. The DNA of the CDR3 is TGTGCCAGCAGCCAAGAGTCCGGGACAACGAACTATGGCTACACCTTC. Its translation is CASSQESGTTNYGYTF.

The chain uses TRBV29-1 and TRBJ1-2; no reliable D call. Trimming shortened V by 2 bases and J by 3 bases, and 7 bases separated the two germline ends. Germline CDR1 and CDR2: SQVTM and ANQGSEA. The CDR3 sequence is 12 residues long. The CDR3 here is CSVELQYYGYTF. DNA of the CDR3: TGCAGCGTTGAACTACAGTACTATGGCTACACCTTC. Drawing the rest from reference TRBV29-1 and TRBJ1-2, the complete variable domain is SAVISQKPSRDICQRGTSLTIQCQVDSQVTMMFWYRQQPGQSLTLIATANQGSEATYESGFVIDKFPISRPNLTFSTLTVSNMSPEDSSIYLCSVELQYYGYTFGSGTRLTVV.

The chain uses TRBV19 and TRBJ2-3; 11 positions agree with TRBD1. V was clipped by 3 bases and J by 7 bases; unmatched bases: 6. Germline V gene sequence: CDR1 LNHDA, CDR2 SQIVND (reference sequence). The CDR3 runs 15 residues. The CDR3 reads CASSIGQGAMNTQYF. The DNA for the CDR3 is TGTGCCAGTAGTATTGGACAGGGGGCAATGAATACGCAGTATTTT.

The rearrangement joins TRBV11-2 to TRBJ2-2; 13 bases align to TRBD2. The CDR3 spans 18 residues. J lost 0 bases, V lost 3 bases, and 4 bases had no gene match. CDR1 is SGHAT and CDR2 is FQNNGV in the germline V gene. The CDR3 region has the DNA TGTGCCAGCAGCTTGAGACTAGCGGGGGGAACGAACACCGGGGAGCTGTTTTTT. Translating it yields CASSLRLAGGTNTGELFF.

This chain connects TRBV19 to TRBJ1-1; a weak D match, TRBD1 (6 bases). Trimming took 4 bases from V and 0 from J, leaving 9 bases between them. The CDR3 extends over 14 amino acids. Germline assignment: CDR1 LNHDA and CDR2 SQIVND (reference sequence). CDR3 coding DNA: TGTGCCAGTAGTAACAGGGCGATGAACACTGAAGCTTTCTTT. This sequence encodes CASSNRAMNTEAFF.

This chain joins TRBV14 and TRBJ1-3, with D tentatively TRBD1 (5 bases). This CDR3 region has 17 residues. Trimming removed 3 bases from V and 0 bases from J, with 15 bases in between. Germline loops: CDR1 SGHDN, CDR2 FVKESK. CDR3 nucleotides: TGTGCCAGCAGCCAGTGGGGACCGCTGAGCTCTGGAAACACCATATATTTT. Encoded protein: CASSQWGPLSSGNTIYF. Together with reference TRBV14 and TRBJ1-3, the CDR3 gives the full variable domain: EAGVTQFPSHSVIEKGQTVTLRCDPISGHDNLYWYRRVMGKEIKFLLHFVKESKQDESGMPNNRFLAERTGGTYSTLKVQPAELEDSGVYFCASSQWGPLSSGNTIYFGEGSWLTVV.

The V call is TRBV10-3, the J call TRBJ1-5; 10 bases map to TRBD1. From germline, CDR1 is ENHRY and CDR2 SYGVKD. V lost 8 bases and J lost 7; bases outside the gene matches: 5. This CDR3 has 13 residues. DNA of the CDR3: TGTGCCATCGGTGGGACAGGGGAGCAGCCCCAGCATTTT. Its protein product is CAIGGTGEQPQHF.

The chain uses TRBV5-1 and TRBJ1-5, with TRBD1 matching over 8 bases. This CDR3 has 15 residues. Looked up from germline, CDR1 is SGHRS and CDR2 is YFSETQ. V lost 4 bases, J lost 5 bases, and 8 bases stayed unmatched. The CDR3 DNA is TGCGCCAGCAGCATTTCAGGGGGCGCGGATCAGCCCCAGCATTTT. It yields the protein CASSISGGADQPQHF.

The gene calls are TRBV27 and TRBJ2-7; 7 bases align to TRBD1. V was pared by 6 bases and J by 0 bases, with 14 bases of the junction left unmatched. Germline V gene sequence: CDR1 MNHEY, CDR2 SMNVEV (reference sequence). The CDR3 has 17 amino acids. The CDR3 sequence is CASRDVGQTSFSYEQYF. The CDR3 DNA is TGTGCCAGCAGAGACGTGGGACAGACCTCTTTCTCCTACGAGCAGTACTTC.

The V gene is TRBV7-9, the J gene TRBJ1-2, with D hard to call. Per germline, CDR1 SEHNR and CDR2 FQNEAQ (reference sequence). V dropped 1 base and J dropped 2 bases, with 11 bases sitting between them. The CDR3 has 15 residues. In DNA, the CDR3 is TGTGCCAGCAGCTTAGGTGCGTCGCCCAACTATGGCTACACCTTC. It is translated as CASSLGASPNYGYTF.

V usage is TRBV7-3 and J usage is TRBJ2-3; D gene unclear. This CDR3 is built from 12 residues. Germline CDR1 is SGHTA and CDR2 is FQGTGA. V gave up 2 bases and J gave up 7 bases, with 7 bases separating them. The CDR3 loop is CASSLDSNTQYF. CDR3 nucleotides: TGTGCCAGCAGCTTAGATAGCAATACGCAGTATTTT.